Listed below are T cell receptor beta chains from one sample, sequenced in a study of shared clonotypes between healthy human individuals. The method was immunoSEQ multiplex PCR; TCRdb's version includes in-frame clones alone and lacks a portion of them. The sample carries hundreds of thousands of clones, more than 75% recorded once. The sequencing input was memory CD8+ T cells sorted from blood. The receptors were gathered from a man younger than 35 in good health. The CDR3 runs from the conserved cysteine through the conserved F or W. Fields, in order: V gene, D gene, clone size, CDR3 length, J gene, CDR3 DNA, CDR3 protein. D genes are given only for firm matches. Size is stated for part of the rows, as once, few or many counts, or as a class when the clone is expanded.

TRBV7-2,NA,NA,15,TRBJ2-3,TGTGCCAGCAGTGACACATGGTTTGGGGCAGATACGCAGTATTTT,CASSDTWFGADTQYF
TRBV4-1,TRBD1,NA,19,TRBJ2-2,TGCGCCAGCAGCCAAGAAGGGGGATGGGGACAGTGGAACACCGGGGAGCTGTTTTTT,CASSQEGGWGQWNTGELFF
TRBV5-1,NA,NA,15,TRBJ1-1,TGCGCCAGCAGCCTTGACCTACAGGGGAACACTGAAGCTTTCTTT,CASSLDLQGNTEAFF
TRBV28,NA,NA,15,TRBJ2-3,TGTGCCAGCAGCCTGACTCAGGGCCCCACAGATACGCAGTATTTT,CASSLTQGPTDTQYF
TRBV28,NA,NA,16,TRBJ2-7,TGTGCCAGCAGTCCCCTCAGGGCCGAGGGGCGTTACGAGCAGTACTTC,CASSPLRAEGRYEQYF
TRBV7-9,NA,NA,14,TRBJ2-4,TGTGCCAGCAGCCGGACAGGAGGGAGAAACATTCAGTACTTC,CASSRTGGRNIQYF
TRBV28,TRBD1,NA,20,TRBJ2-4,TGTGCCAGCAGTACCCTACCGGGACAGGGAATTTACGGCGGCAAAAACATTCAGTACTTC,CASSTLPGQGIYGGKNIQYF
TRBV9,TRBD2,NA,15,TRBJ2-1,TGTGCCAGCAGCTTCGGACTAGCGGGGGTCAATGAGCAGTTCTTC,CASSFGLAGVNEQFF
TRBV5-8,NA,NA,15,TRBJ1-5,TGTGCCAGCAGCTTATCGACAGGTTCTAATCAGCCCCAGCATTTT,CASSLSTGSNQPQHF
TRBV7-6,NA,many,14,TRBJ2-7,TGTGCCAGCAGCTATACAGGAGAAGGGTACGAGCAGTACTTC,CASSYTGEGYEQYF
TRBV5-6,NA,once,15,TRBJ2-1,TGTGCCAGCAGCTTGGAAGGGGGGGCCTACAATGAGCAGTTCTTC,CASSLEGGAYNEQFF
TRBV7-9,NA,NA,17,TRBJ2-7,TGTGCCAGCAGCTCCTGGCCCAAAGTGGTTCTTTGGTCCGGGCAGTACTTC,CASSSWPKVVLWSGQYF
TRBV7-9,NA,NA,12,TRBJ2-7,TGTGCCAGCAGCTTAGGGAGCTACGAGCAGTACTTC,CASSLGSYEQYF
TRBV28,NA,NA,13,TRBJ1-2,TGTGCCAGCAGTCTCCGGGGGGTCGATGGCTACACCTTC,CASSLRGVDGYTF
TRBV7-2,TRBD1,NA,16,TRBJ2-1,TGTGCCAGCAGCTTAGGAGGTACAGGGGTATGGAATGAGCAGTTCTTC,CASSLGGTGVWNEQFF
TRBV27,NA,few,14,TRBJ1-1,TGTGCCAGCAGTTTCAGAACATTGAACACTGAAGCTTTCTTT,CASSFRTLNTEAFF
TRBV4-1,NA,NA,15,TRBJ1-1,TGCGCCAGCAGCCAAGATCCCACCCTGAACACTGAAGCTTTCTTT,CASSQDPTLNTEAFF
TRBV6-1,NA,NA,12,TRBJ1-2,TGTGCCATCCCGACGGTGGACTATGGCTACACCTTC,CAIPTVDYGYTF
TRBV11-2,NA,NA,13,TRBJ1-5,TGTGCCAGCAGCTTAGATCCCCATCAGCCCCAGCATTTT,CASSLDPHQPQHF
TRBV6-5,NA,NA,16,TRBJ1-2,TGTGCCAGCAGTTACTCGAAGGGGGAACGAAACTATGGCTACACCTTC,CASSYSKGERNYGYTF
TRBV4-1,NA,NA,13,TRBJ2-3,TGCGCCAGCAGCCGAATCCACACAGATACGCAGTATTTT,CASSRIHTDTQYF
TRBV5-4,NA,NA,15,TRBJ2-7,TGTGCCAGCAGCCAGGGACGGCTGAGCTCCTACGAGCAGTACTTC,CASSQGRLSSYEQYF
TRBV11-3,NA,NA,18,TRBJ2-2,TGTGCCAGCAGCTCCTATACGAGCGGGTCTGGGAACACCGGGGAGCTGTTTTTT,CASSSYTSGSGNTGELFF
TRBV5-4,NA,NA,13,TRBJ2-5,TGTGCCAGCACCGTGGGGCAGCAAGAGACCCAGTACTTC,CASTVGQQETQYF
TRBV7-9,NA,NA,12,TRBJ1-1,TGTGCCAGCAGCTATACCTGGACCGAAGCTTTCTTT,CASSYTWTEAFF
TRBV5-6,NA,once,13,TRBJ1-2,TGTGCCAGCAGCGCGGAGCCTAACTATGGCTACACCTTC,CASSAEPNYGYTF
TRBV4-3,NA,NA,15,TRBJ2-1,TGCGCCAGCAGCCAGGATCCAGGCTCCTACAATGAGCAGTTCTTC,CASSQDPGSYNEQFF
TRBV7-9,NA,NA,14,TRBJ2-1,TGTGCCAGCAGCTTGGGGGGACCCTACAATGAGCAGTTCTTC,CASSLGGPYNEQFF
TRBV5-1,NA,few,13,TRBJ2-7,TGCGCCAGCAGCTTGAGGGAATCCTACGAGCAGTACTTC,CASSLRESYEQYF
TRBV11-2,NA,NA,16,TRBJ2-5,TGTGCCAGCAGCTTAGTCCCAACCGACTCCGAAGAGACCCAGTACTTC,CASSLVPTDSEETQYF
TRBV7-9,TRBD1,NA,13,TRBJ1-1,TGTGCCAGCAGCTTCAGGGGGGGCACTGAAGCTTTCTTT,CASSFRGGTEAFF
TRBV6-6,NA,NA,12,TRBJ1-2,TGTGCCAGCAGTGATAGGGGGTATGGCTACACCTTC,CASSDRGYGYTF
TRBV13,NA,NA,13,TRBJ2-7,TGTGCCAGCAGCTTAGAGACCCACTACGAGCAGTACTTC,CASSLETHYEQYF
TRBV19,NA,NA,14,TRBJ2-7,TGTGCCAGTAGTATCGAAGCAGCTTCCTACGAGCAGTACTTC,CASSIEAASYEQYF
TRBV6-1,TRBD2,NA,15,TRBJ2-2,TGTGCCAGCATCGGGCTAGCGGGGGGCCCCGGGGAGCTGTTTTTT,CASIGLAGGPGELFF
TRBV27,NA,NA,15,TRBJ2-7,TGTGCCAGCAGTTTAAATAGTTGGGGCAGGGACGAGCAGTACTTC,CASSLNSWGRDEQYF
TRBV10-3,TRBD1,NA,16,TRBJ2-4,TGTGCCATCAGCCTGACAGGGCCCTTCGACAAAAACATTCAGTACTTC,CAISLTGPFDKNIQYF
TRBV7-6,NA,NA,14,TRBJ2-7,TGTGCCAGCAGCTTAGCCAGGGGCAGCGGCGAGCAGTACTTC,CASSLARGSGEQYF
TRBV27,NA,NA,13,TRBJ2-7,TGTGCCAGCAGTTTAGGGCAGTCCTACGAGCAGTACTTC,CASSLGQSYEQYF
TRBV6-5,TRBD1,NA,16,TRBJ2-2,TGTGCCAGCAGTTACGGGGGACAGATTAACACCGGGGAGCTGTTTTTT,CASSYGGQINTGELFF
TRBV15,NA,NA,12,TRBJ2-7,TGTGCCACCTCGAGGGGCGACTACGAGCAGTACTTC,CATSRGDYEQYF
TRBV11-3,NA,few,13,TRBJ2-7,TGTGCCAGCAGCTTACGGAGCTCCTACGAGCAGTACTTC,CASSLRSSYEQYF
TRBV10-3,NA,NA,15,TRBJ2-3,TGTGCCATCAGTGGGTCCCAGCAGGGTTTAGATACGCAGTATTTT,CAISGSQQGLDTQYF
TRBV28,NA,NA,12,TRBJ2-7,TGTGCCAGCAGTACCACCTCCTACGAGCAGTACTTC,CASSTTSYEQYF
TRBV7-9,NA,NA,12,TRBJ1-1,TGTGCCAGCAGCTTAGGGGTCCCTGAAGCTTTCTTT,CASSLGVPEAFF
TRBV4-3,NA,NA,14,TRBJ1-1,TGCGCCAGCAGCCACGCGGAAGGGAACACTGAAGCTTTCTTT,CASSHAEGNTEAFF